The 18 T cell receptor beta chains given below trace back to one sample, sequenced in a study of cytomegalovirus exposure and HLA in healthy donors. PCR employed 60 Vbeta and 13 Jbeta primers. Profiled with immunoSEQ multiplex PCR; TCRdb holds only in-frame clones, not every one. Of 150,000 or so clones listed, 64% are singletons. Sequenced input: PBMCs. The source is a woman younger than 45 in good health and CMV-seropositive.

The gene calls are TRBV27 and TRBJ2-3, with 16 bases identical to TRBD2. Germline CDR1 reads MNHEY; CDR2 reads SMNVEV (reference sequence). There are 22 residues in the CDR3. J was trimmed by 7 bases and V by 4 bases; bases with no gene match: 23. CDR3: CASSSRAPGLAGGGYPPNTQYF. CDR3 DNA sequence: TGTGCCAGCAGTTCCAGGGCCCCGGGACTAGCGGGAGGGGGATATCCCCCAAATACGCAGTATTTT.

The chain has TRBV6-5 and TRBJ1-2, with D unclear. This CDR3 contains 14 residues. The germline V and J ends were trimmed by 0 bases and 4 bases, with 9 bases remaining between them. Germline CDR1 and CDR2: MNHEY and SVGAGI. CDR3 coding DNA: TGTGCCAGCAGTTACTCGAGTGCCCGCTATGGCTACACCTTC. Residues: CASSYSSARYGYTF.

The count of this clone is one. The CDR3 nucleotides are TGTGCCAGCACGCCAGGCAGGGGGCTGAAAGAGCAGTACTTC. It yields the protein CASTPGRGLKEQYF. This chain uses TRBV5-6 with TRBJ2-7; 8 bases map to TRBD1. CDR1 SGHDT and CDR2 YYEEEE come from the germline V gene. V was pared by 6 bases and J by 7 bases, with 12 bases of the junction left unmatched. The CDR3 has 14 residues. Based on the CDR3 plus reference TRBV5-6 and TRBJ2-7, the full variable domain is DAGVTQSPTHLIKTRGQQVTLRCSPKSGHDTVSWYQQALGQGPQFIFQYYEEEERQRGNFPDRFSGHQFPNYSSELNVNALLLGDSALYLCASTPGRGLKEQYFGPGTRLTVT.

The chain joins TRBV27 to TRBJ2-1, with 9 bases fitting TRBD2. Per the germline V gene, CDR1 is MNHEY and CDR2 is SMNVEV (reference sequence). Trimming at V came to 5 bases and at J to 0 bases, leaving 5 bases not matched to a gene. The length of the CDR3 is 16 residues. CDR3 residues: CASSPKAGGSYNEQFF. The CDR3 nucleotides read TGTGCCAGCAGTCCGAAAGCGGGGGGCTCCTACAATGAGCAGTTCTTC.

This chain joins TRBV4-2 and TRBJ2-7, with no clear D. Looked up from germline, CDR1 is LGHNA and CDR2 is YNFKEQ. This CDR3 region has 12 residues. The V end lost 4 bases, the J end lost 4 bases, and 8 bases lay between the germline ends. CDR3 loop: CASSPPSYEQYF. CDR3 bases: TGTGCCAGCAGCCCTCCGTCGTACGAGCAGTACTTC.

The chain couples TRBV30 to TRBJ2-7; 8 positions agree with TRBD2. This CDR3 has 15 residues. V lost 0 bases to trimming and J lost 2 bases; unmatched junction nucleotides: 6. CDR1 GTSNPN and CDR2 SVGIG come from the germline V gene (reference sequence). CDR3: CAWSVNVAGTYEQYF. The CDR3 DNA reads as TGTGCCTGGAGTGTTAACGTAGCGGGGACCTACGAGCAGTACTTC.

This rearrangement joins TRBV7-8 to TRBJ2-2; 8 nucleotides match TRBD2. CDR1 is SGHVS and CDR2 is FQNEAQ in the germline V gene. CDR3 length: 17 amino acids. The V and J ends lost 1 base and 6 bases, in that order; junction bases with no gene match: 10. This CDR3 is CASSLGVVAGFPGELFF. The CDR3 coding sequence is TGTGCCAGCAGCTTAGGAGTTGTAGCGGGATTCCCCGGGGAGCTGTTTTTT.

This clone was observed a handful of times. V and J are TRBV4-1 and TRBJ1-2, with D perhaps matching TRBD1 (5 bases). This CDR3 contains 16 residues. Germline values: CDR1 MGHRA, CDR2 YSYEKL. V was shortened by 0 bases and J by 4 bases, with 15 bases between the two germline ends. The chain's CDR3 is CASSQEGGERSYGYTF. CDR3 coding DNA: TGCGCCAGCAGCCAAGAGGGAGGGGAAAGGTCCTATGGCTACACCTTC.

V and J are TRBV11-3 and TRBJ2-5, with D maybe TRBD2 (6 bases). This CDR3 has 15 residues. CDR1 and CDR2 (germline): SGHNT, YENEEA. Trimming pared 1 base from V and 2 bases from J, leaving 11 bases between. The CDR3 coding sequence is TGTGCCAGCAGCTTAGCGGGAGCAGGTCAAGAGACCCAGTACTTC. Its protein is CASSLAGAGQETQYF.

The V and J genes are TRBV27 and TRBJ2-5; 10 positions agree with TRBD1. V shed 5 bases, J shed 4 bases, and the junction held 7 bases outside the gene matches. CDR1 is MNHEY, CDR2 SMNVEV, per germline (reference sequence). The CDR3 has 15 amino acids. The chain's CDR3 is CASSRPGQGLETQYF. CDR3 sequence (DNA): TGTGCCAGCAGTCGTCCGGGACAGGGGTTAGAGACCCAGTACTTC.

This clone was counted between two and nine times. The V gene is TRBV6-5, the J gene TRBJ1-2, with unresolved D. The germline CDR1 and CDR2 sequences are MNHEY and SVGAGI. The CDR3 length is 14 residues. V shed 2 bases and J shed 2 bases, with 9 bases lying between them. In DNA, the CDR3 is TGTGCCAGCAGTTACGGTACGGGGAACTATGGCTACACCTTC. Its protein product is CASSYGTGNYGYTF.

The chain joins TRBV5-1 to TRBJ1-1, with 8 positions matching TRBD1. V trimming: 2 bases; J trimming: 3 bases; junction bases outside the gene matches: 6. Germline loops: CDR1 SGHRS, CDR2 YFSETQ. The CDR3 loop spans 15 amino acids. The CDR3 coding sequence is TGCGCCAGCAGCTTTCAGGGGGCGGGGGACACTGAAGCTTTCTTT. Translating gives CASSFQGAGDTEAFF.

This clone was seen only a few times. The chain couples TRBV18 to TRBJ1-3, with no clear D. The V gene's germline CDR1 is KGHSH and CDR2 LQKENI. V was clipped by 5 bases and J by 1 base, with 9 bases between them. CDR3 size: 14 residues. The CDR3 spells CASSIQKSGNTIYF. The CDR3 DNA is TGTGCCAGCTCAATACAGAAATCTGGAAACACCATATATTTT.

The chain links TRBV2 to TRBJ1-5; the D is unclear. V was clipped by 5 bases and J by 2 bases, with 13 bases between them. Germline assignment: CDR1 SNHLY and CDR2 FYNNEI. The CDR3 contains 15 residues. CDR3 residues: CASSSGEPGNQPQHF. The CDR3 DNA reads as TGTGCCAGCAGTTCCGGGGAGCCAGGCAATCAGCCCCAGCATTTT.

This chain uses TRBV6-5 with TRBJ2-5, with 7 bases that match TRBD1. The J call is uncertain, as TRBJ2-7 better fits the DNA end. CDR3 length: 15 amino acids. Germline assignment: CDR1 MNHEY and CDR2 SVGAGI. The CDR3 protein is CASSYIPGQTYEQYF. The CDR3 nucleotides read TGTGCCAGCAGTTACATACCGGGACAGACCTACGAGCAGTACTTC.

The chain uses TRBV6-1 and TRBJ1-1; D is unclear. CDR1 MNHNS and CDR2 SASEGT come from the germline V gene. With 6 bases removed from V and 6 bases from J, the gap between germline ends came to 8 bases. The CDR3 sequence is 11 residues long. CDR3 amino acids: CASRGSAEAFF. The CDR3 DNA is TGTGCCAGCAGGGGCAGTGCTGAAGCTTTCTTT.

The CDR3 region has the DNA TGTGCCAGCACCCCCCTCGGGGGTAACACTGAAGCTTTCTTT. Its translation is CASTPLGGNTEAFF. The chain joins TRBV27 to TRBJ1-1; D might be TRBD1 (5 bases). This CDR3 has 14 amino acids. Per germline, CDR1 MNHEY and CDR2 SMNVEV (reference sequence). V was cut by 7 bases and J by 2 bases, with 14 bases left in between.

The CDR3 nucleotides read TGCGCCAGCAGCCAAGATACCGGGACAGGGGGTCGCGAGCAGTACTTC. It yields the protein CASSQDTGTGGREQYF. V usage is TRBV4-1 and J usage is TRBJ2-7; 11 nucleotides line up with TRBD1. The CDR3 runs 16 residues. V gave up 0 bases and J gave up 6 bases; unmatched junction bases: 7. CDR1 and CDR2 from the germline V gene are MGHRA and YSYEKL.